This entry describes one TCR beta chain. The entry originates in a study of blood T cell repertoires in COVID-19. As for the study in general: Samples came from the United States, Italy and Spain, spanning acute and convalescent COVID-19.

V shed 0 bases, J shed 8 bases, and the junction held 6 bases outside the gene matches. The germline gives CDR1 MNHEY, CDR2 SVGAGI. The CDR3 has 14 amino acids. Assay: immunoSEQ multiplex PCR; the TCRdb copy retains only in-frame clones and omits some. Among roughly 230,000 clones, around 83% were seen once, and the ten largest hold 8.6%. This TCR derives from a man aged 35 to 55 with active or convalescent COVID-19. This chain links TRBV6-5 with TRBJ1-2; 7 bases align to TRBD1. The sample consisted of peripheral blood. CDR3 region: CASSYSSTGNGYTF. The DNA for the CDR3 is TGTGCCAGCAGTTACTCGTCGACAGGGAACGGCTACACCTTC.